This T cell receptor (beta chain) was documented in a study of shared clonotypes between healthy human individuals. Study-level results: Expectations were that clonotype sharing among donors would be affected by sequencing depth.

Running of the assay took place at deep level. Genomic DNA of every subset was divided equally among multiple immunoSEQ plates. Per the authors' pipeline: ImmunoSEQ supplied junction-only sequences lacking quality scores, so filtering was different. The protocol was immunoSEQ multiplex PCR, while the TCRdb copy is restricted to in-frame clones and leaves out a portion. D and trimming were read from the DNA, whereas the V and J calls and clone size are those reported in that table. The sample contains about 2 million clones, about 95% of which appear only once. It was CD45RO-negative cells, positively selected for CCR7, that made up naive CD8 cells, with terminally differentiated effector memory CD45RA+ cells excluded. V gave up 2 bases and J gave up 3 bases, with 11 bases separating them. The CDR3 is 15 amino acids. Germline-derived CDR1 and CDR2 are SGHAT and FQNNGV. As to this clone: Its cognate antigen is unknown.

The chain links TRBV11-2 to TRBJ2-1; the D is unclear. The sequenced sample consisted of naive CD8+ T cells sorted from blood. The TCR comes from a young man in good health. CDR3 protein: CASSLSISIYNEQFF. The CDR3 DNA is TGTGCCAGCAGCTTATCCATTAGCATCTACAATGAGCAGTTCTTC.